Listed below are T cell receptor beta chains from one sample, sequenced in a study of blood T cells in healthy people across ages. TCRdb itself ran the 5' RACE reads through MiXCR, one entry per CDR3 protein. The sample yields approximately 830,000 distinct CDR3 sequences, 60% to 80% seen once. Sequencing was done on a sample of blood. The receptors shown here come from a young man in good health. Each CDR3 is given with its conserved first and last residue. A D gene is named only where the DNA matches it firmly. Only some rows state a clone size, as once, few, many or a class for expanded clones.

>few|NA|TRBJ2-7|TRBV6-5
CASSFGRVYEQYF
TGTGCCAGCAGTTTTGGACGGGTCTACGAGCAGTACTTC
>many|NA|TRBJ2-6|TRBV4-3
CASSQFAGGTGANVLTF
TGCGCCAGCAGCCAATTCGCAGGAGGGACTGGGGCCAACGTCCTGACTTTC
>few|NA|TRBJ1-2|TRBV20-1
CSARDSYYGYTF
TGCAGTGCTAGGGACAGCTATTATGGCTACACCTTC
>NA|TRBD1|TRBJ2-1|TRBV9
CASSAGWTGVNNEQFF
TGTGCCAGCAGCGCTGGGTGGACAGGGGTAAACAATGAGCAGTTCTTC
>few|NA|TRBJ2-3|TRBV20-1
CSARDPRQGKPDTQYF
TGCAGTGCTAGAGATCCGAGGCAGGGGAAGCCAGATACGCAGTATTTT
>once|TRBD1|TRBJ2-1|TRBV29-1
CSVGKRTGAYEQFF
TGCAGCGTCGGTAAACGGACAGGGGCCTACGAGCAGTTCTTC
>NA|TRBD1|TRBJ1-2|TRBV25-1
CASSVPGQGAHGYTF
TGTGCCAGCAGTGTCCCGGGACAGGGGGCCCATGGCTACACCTTC
>few|NA|TRBJ1-2|TRBV4-3
CASSQDPSNSVDGYTF
TGCGCCAGTAGCCAAGACCCCAGCAATAGCGTCGATGGCTACACCTTC
>NA|TRBD1|TRBJ2-1|TRBV20-1
CSAPTGTGYNEQFF
TGCAGTGCCCCGACCGGGACAGGCTACAATGAGCAGTTCTTC
>few|NA|TRBJ1-2|TRBV20-1
CSARDLSGEGGYTF
TGCAGTGCTAGAGATCTGAGCGGAGAAGGAGGCTACACCTTC
>few|TRBD1|TRBJ2-7|TRBV7-2
CASSLETGTGGYEQYF
TGTGCCAGCAGCTTAGAAACCGGGACAGGGGGCTACGAGCAGTACTTC
>NA|TRBD2|TRBJ2-3|TRBV28
CASSLPRDYSTDTQYF
TGTGCCAGCAGTCTACCCCGGGACTATTCCACAGATACGCAGTATTTT
>NA|NA|TRBJ2-7|TRBV13
CASSRPAGPNDEQYF
TGTGCCAGCAGCCGCCCCGCCGGGCCCAACGACGAGCAGTACTTC
>few|NA|TRBJ1-2|TRBV3-1
CASREAGRFYGYTF
TGTGCCAGCAGGGAGGCCGGACGGTTTTATGGCTACACCTTC
>NA|NA|TRBJ2-1|TRBV11-3
CASALYSGHNEQFF
TGTGCCAGCGCTTTGTACAGTGGACACAATGAGCAGTTCTTC
>NA|TRBD1|TRBJ1-2|TRBV11-2
CASSLVYLGGDRGPNYGYTF
TGTGCCAGCAGCTTAGTTTACCTCGGGGGAGACAGGGGGCCTAACTATGGCTACACCTTC
>NA|NA|TRBJ2-4|TRBV7-2
CASRVGGPDKNIQYF
TGTGCCAGCAGGGTGGGGGGGCCTGACAAAAACATTCAGTACTTC
>NA|NA|TRBJ2-5|TRBV2
CASSIPRLGETQYF
TGTGCCAGCAGTATACCCCGACTAGGAGAGACCCAGTACTTC
>NA|TRBD1|TRBJ2-3|TRBV9
CASSRRQGADTQYF
TGTGCCAGCAGCAGACGACAGGGGGCAGATACGCAGTATTTT
>NA|NA|TRBJ2-2|TRBV7-9
CASSTGGDGELFF
TGTGCCAGCAGCACCGGGGGTGACGGAGAGCTGTTTTTT
>few|TRBD2|TRBJ2-5|TRBV3-1
CASSTTSGGQETQYF
TGCGCCAGCAGCACGACTAGCGGGGGCCAAGAGACCCAGTACTTC
>many|NA|TRBJ2-3|TRBV20-1
CSARDPLPDTQYF
TGCAGTGCTAGAGATCCCCTGCCAGATACGCAGTATTTT
>NA|NA|TRBJ1-2|TRBV9
CASSVEGPQGGGYTF
TGTGCCAGCAGCGTAGAAGGTCCTCAGGGTGGAGGCTACACCTTC
>NA|TRBD2|TRBJ2-5|TRBV20-1
CSARASSGQETQYF
TGCAGTGCTAGGGCATCTAGCGGTCAAGAGACCCAGTACTTC
>NA|TRBD1|TRBJ1-2|TRBV6-5
CASSYSARGRQNNYGYTF
TGTGCCAGCAGTTACTCGGCCAGGGGGCGGCAAAATAACTATGGCTACACCTTC
>NA|NA|TRBJ2-2|TRBV2
CASRGQRNTGELFF
TGTGCCAGCCGCGGGCAGAGAAACACCGGGGAGCTGTTTTTT
>NA|NA|TRBJ2-3|TRBV5-1
CASISGEGTDTQYF
TGCGCCAGCATCTCCGGGGAGGGCACAGATACGCAGTATTTT
>NA|TRBD2|TRBJ2-3|TRBV4-3
CASSQDRGTRDTQYF
TGCGCCAGCAGCCAAGATCGAGGGACTAGGGATACGCAGTATTTT
>NA|TRBD1|TRBJ2-4|TRBV20-1
CSAITGGENIQYF
TGCAGTGCTATAACAGGGGGCGAGAACATTCAGTACTTC
>NA|TRBD1|TRBJ2-5|TRBV5-1
CASSLARAGGPQETQYF
TGCGCCAGCAGCTTGGCCCGGGCAGGGGGACCCCAAGAGACCCAGTACTTC
>few|NA|TRBJ2-1|TRBV29-1
CSVGPLNEQFF
TGCAGCGTTGGCCCCCTCAATGAGCAGTTCTTC
>NA|NA|TRBJ2-5|TRBV27
CASSLLGAETQYF
TGTGCCAGCAGTTTACTGGGGGCGGAGACCCAGTACTTC
>NA|TRBD2|TRBJ2-3|TRBV9
CASSVGLAGGRDTQYF
TGTGCCAGCAGCGTAGGACTAGCGGGGGGGCGAGATACGCAGTATTTT
>NA|NA|TRBJ1-2|TRBV5-1
CASSVPAEDGYTF
TGCGCCAGCAGCGTTCCGGCGGAGGATGGCTACACCTTC
>NA|NA|TRBJ1-5|TRBV28
CASTGSNQPQHF
TGTGCCAGCACAGGTAGCAATCAGCCCCAGCATTTT
>NA|TRBD1|TRBJ2-5|TRBV7-9
CASSSPPRTGKETQYF
TGTGCCAGCAGCTCCCCACCGCGGACAGGGAAAGAGACCCAGTACTTC
>once|TRBD2|TRBJ2-7|TRBV27
CASSLAGGEETLYF
TGTGCCAGCAGCCTAGCGGGGGGGGAAGAGACCCTGTACTTC
>NA|NA|TRBJ1-1|TRBV20-1
CSARVPPDNTEAFF
TGCAGTGCTAGAGTGCCCCCGGACAACACTGAAGCTTTCTTT
>once|NA|TRBJ2-1|TRBV12-3/TRBV12-4
CASSFGGGRGSNEQFF
TGTGCCAGCAGTTTTGGGGGAGGCAGGGGGTCGAATGAGCAGTTCTTC
>few|NA|TRBJ2-1|TRBV12-3/TRBV12-4
CASSLTEGHNEQFF
TGTGCCAGCAGCCTCACTGAAGGCCACAATGAGCAGTTCTTC
>NA|TRBD1|TRBJ2-2|TRBV20-1
CSARARGRTGELFF
TGCAGTGCCCGGGCCAGGGGGCGAACCGGGGAGCTGTTTTTT
>NA|NA|TRBJ2-7|TRBV15
CATSLNHEQYF
TGTGCCACCAGCCTTAATCACGAGCAGTACTTC
>NA|TRBD1|TRBJ1-2|TRBV6-5
CASSYDRGSDGYTF
TGTGCCAGCAGTTACGACAGGGGAAGCGATGGCTACACCTTC
>NA|NA|TRBJ2-7|TRBV7-7
CASSSWDKDYEQYF
TGTGCCAGCAGCTCTTGGGACAAAGACTACGAGCAGTACTTC
>NA|NA|TRBJ2-3|TRBV7-2
CASTGRSTDTQYF
TGTGCCAGCACCGGCAGGTCGACAGATACGCAGTATTTT
>few|TRBD1|TRBJ2-7|TRBV10-3
CAISEMDRGSSYEQYF
TGTGCCATCAGTGAGATGGACAGGGGCTCCTCCTACGAGCAGTACTTC
>NA|NA|TRBJ1-6|TRBV6-5
CASSRERSPLHF
TGTGCCAGCAGTCGGGAGCGTTCACCCCTCCACTTT
>few|NA|TRBJ2-7|TRBV7-2
CASSLRGGLLYEQYF
TGTGCCAGCAGCTTAAGGGGGGGCCTCCTCTACGAGCAGTACTTC
>NA|TRBD1|TRBJ1-4|TRBV20-1
CSARDFGTGNEKLFF
TGCAGTGCTAGAGATTTTGGGACAGGGAACGAAAAACTGTTTTTT
>NA|TRBD2|TRBJ2-5|TRBV20-1
CSAVSGGAVGTQYF
TGCAGTGCTGTTAGCGGGGGGGCCGTGGGGACCCAGTACTTC
>NA|TRBD2|TRBJ2-1|TRBV5-4
CASSLVRLAGGGPYNEQFF
TGTGCCAGCAGTCTGGTCCGACTAGCGGGGGGTGGCCCCTACAATGAGCAGTTCTTC